Listed here are 22 T cell receptor beta chains from one sample, sequenced in a study of human T cells and chemical hapten exposure. TCRdb itself ran the RACE reads through MiXCR, one entry per CDR3 protein. The sample includes about 360,000 distinct CDR3 sequences, approximately 4.4% of them seen just once. Time point reported: patch test 1, 2 weeks after DPC sensitization. Treatment reported: therapeutic diphenylcyclopropenone sensitization with weekly scalp DPC. The input for sequencing was whole blood, taken in connection with sensitization to the hapten diphenylcyclopropenone (DPC). The receptors here all came from a woman in her fifties or sixties with alopecia areata. Some clones in this sample may be carry-over from other donors' samples.

The V gene is TRBV5-6, the J gene TRBJ2-3; D possibly corresponds to TRBD2 (5 bases). The CDR3 runs 15 residues. CDR1 SGHDT and CDR2 YYEEEE come from the germline V gene. V was cut by 0 bases and J by 1 base, with 9 bases left in between. CDR3 in amino acids: CASSLALRGTDTQYF. The DNA for the CDR3 is TGTGCCAGCAGCTTGGCCTTGCGGGGCACAGATACGCAGTATTTT.

This clonotype was counted ten times or more. J is TRBJ2-5 and V is TRBV4-1; D is possibly TRBD1 or TRBD2 (5 bases each). CDR1 and CDR2 from the germline V gene are MGHRA and YSYEKL. V was shortened by 1 base and J by 4 bases, with 16 bases between the two germline ends. The CDR3 runs to 16 residues. DNA for the CDR3: TGCGCCAGCAGCCAAGGGACCGGGACCTTCGGAGAGACCCAGTACTTC. Protein sequence: CASSQGTGTFGETQYF.

There are many counts of this clonotype. The chain is built from TRBV30 and TRBJ1-6; TRBD1 agrees at 7 bases. Germline trimming cut 5 bases from V and 9 bases from J; bases unmatched to any gene: 4. The CDR3 consists of 12 residues. The V gene's germline CDR1 is GTSNPN and CDR2 SVGIG (reference sequence). In DNA form, the CDR3 reads TGTGCCTGGGACAGGGAGGCTTCACCCCTCCACTTT. It is translated as CAWDREASPLHF.

This clonotype occurred a few times. This rearrangement joins TRBV7-9 to TRBJ1-3; D is uncertain. CDR1 is SEHNR and CDR2 is FQNEAQ in the germline V gene (reference sequence). The CDR3 consists of 17 residues. V was shortened by 5 bases and J by 2 bases, with 19 bases between the two germline ends. The chain's CDR3 is CASSPRAPGMAGNTIYF. CDR3 coding DNA: TGTGCCAGCAGCCCCCGGGCGCCGGGAATGGCTGGAAACACCATATATTTT.

This clonotype was observed many times. This chain uses TRBV7-8 with TRBJ1-5; no firm D call. Germline CDR1 is SGHVS and CDR2 is FQNEAQ. V lost 5 bases to trimming and J lost 2 bases, with 13 bases between them. This CDR3 has 15 residues. CDR3 sequence reads: CASSRGWWGNQPQHF. The CDR3, as DNA: TGTGCCAGCAGCCGTGGTTGGTGGGGCAATCAGCCCCAGCATTTT.

The chain is built from TRBV7-9 and TRBJ2-1; tentative D call: TRBD1 (6 bases). The V end lost 5 bases, the J end lost 2 bases, and 10 bases lay between the germline ends. Germline V gene sequence: CDR1 SEHNR, CDR2 FQNEAQ (reference sequence). The CDR3 covers 14 residues. Here the CDR3 reads CASSADRPYNEQFF. CDR3 nucleotide sequence: TGTGCCAGCAGCGCGGACAGACCCTACAATGAGCAGTTCTTC.

This clonotype was seen ten or more times. This chain joins TRBV29-1 and TRBJ1-2; no firm D call. V was trimmed by 0 bases and J by 8 bases, leaving 7 bases between them. CDR3 length equals 11 residues. The germline V gene encodes CDR1 SQVTM and CDR2 ANQGSEA. The CDR3 region is CSVEEVGGYTF. The CDR3 nucleotides read TGCAGCGTTGAAGAGGTCGGGGGCTACACCTTC.

This clonotype was detected a few times. The chain has TRBV30 and TRBJ2-3, with 8 bases identical to TRBD2. Trimming at V came to 4 bases and at J to 3 bases, leaving 9 bases not matched to a gene. Germline CDR1 is GTSNPN and CDR2 is SVGIG (reference sequence). The length of the CDR3 is 15 residues. CDR3 protein: CAWNHGAGDTDTQYF. The CDR3 DNA sequence: TGTGCCTGGAATCACGGAGCGGGAGATACAGATACGCAGTATTTT.

In its sample, this clonotype was seen a few times. The chain recombines TRBV3-1 with TRBJ2-1; 12 bases are a match to TRBD2. This CDR3 has 21 amino acids. Germline V lookup: CDR1 LGHDT, CDR2 YNNKEL (reference sequence). Trimming took 0 bases from V and 2 from J; bases not matched to a gene: 14. The CDR3 spells CASSQDPLSSGRAIAYNEQFF. As DNA, the CDR3 is TGTGCCAGCAGCCAAGATCCTCTATCTAGCGGGAGGGCCATCGCCTACAATGAGCAGTTCTTC.

This clonotype was recorded at least ten times. The chain employs TRBV5-1 and TRBJ1-2; 7 bases agree with TRBD1. This CDR3 region has 12 residues. Germline trimming cut 5 bases from V and 6 bases from J; bases unmatched to any gene: 4. Germline CDR1 and CDR2: SGHRS and YFSETQ. The CDR3, as DNA: TGCGCCAGCAGGGGACAGCAAAATGGCTACACCTTC. Translation gives CASRGQQNGYTF.

This clonotype was found once. Just one base apart from a much larger clone, this may be a read error. J is TRBJ2-2 and V is TRBV7-2; 8 bases agree with TRBD2. J gave up 2 bases and V 2 bases, and 7 bases lay outside the gene matches. The germline CDR1 and CDR2 sequences are SGHTA and FQGNSA. This CDR3 has 17 residues. Here the CDR3 DNA reads TGTGCCAGCAGCTTATATAGGCTAGCGGGCAACACCGGGGAGCTGTTTTTT. Encoded protein: CASSLYRLAGNTGELFF.

This clonotype was seen repeatedly, ten times or more. This sequence joins TRBV9 and TRBJ2-2, with 10 nucleotides matching TRBD1. CDR1 SGDLS and CDR2 YYNGEE come from the germline V gene. This CDR3 has 19 residues. The J segment lost 0 bases and the V segment lost 5 bases, leaving 13 bases of the junction unmatched. The CDR3 DNA reads as TGTGCCAGCAGTTTCCCGGGACAGGGGTTTCGGCCGAACACCGGGGAGCTGTTTTTT. This gives the protein CASSFPGQGFRPNTGELFF.

In its sample, this clonotype was seen a few times. J is TRBJ1-4 and V is TRBV13; D not resolved. This CDR3 is built from 14 residues. V gave up 8 bases and J gave up 8 bases, with 18 bases separating them. CDR1 and CDR2 from the germline V gene are PRHDT and FYEKMQ (reference sequence). This chain's CDR3 is CASASGQKGEKLFF. As DNA, the CDR3 is TGTGCCAGCGCTAGTGGCCAGAAGGGCGAAAAACTGTTTTTT.

There are many counts of this clonotype. The chain is built from TRBV6-5 and TRBJ1-2; tentative D call: TRBD1 (6 bases). Trimming removed 6 bases from V and 8 bases from J, with 13 bases in between. The V gene's germline CDR1 is MNHEY and CDR2 SVGAGI. The CDR3 sequence is 12 residues long. CDR3 in DNA: TGTGCCAGCAGCTCTACAGGGACCGGCTACACCTTC. Translation gives CASSSTGTGYTF.

Ten or more counts support this clonotype. The J gene is TRBJ1-1, the V gene TRBV7-2; D gene ambiguous. Trimming pared 1 base from V and 4 bases from J, leaving 10 bases between. This CDR3 is built from 14 residues. Germline V gene lookup returns CDR1 SGHTA and CDR2 FQGNSA. The CDR3 spells CASSLDTIPTEAFF. The CDR3 DNA sequence: TGTGCCAGCAGCTTAGACACCATCCCCACTGAAGCTTTCTTT.

This clonotype was observed many times. The chain employs TRBV2 and TRBJ2-3, with a possible D match to TRBD1 (5 bases). Deletions cut 7 bases from V and 2 bases from J, with 13 bases between. Germline CDR1 and CDR2: SNHLY and FYNNEI. The CDR3 length is 14 residues. CDR3 region: CASMGLEVTDTQYF. The CDR3 bases are TGTGCCAGCATGGGGCTAGAAGTCACAGATACGCAGTATTTT.

This clonotype was recorded a few times. V and J are TRBV20-1 and TRBJ2-1; D ambiguous. Looked up from germline, CDR1 is DFQATT and CDR2 is SNEGSKA (reference sequence). The CDR3 runs to 14 residues. V was trimmed by 6 bases and J by 0 bases, leaving 12 bases between them. The CDR3 region has the DNA TGCAGTGCGCGAGGACGCCGCTCCTACAATGAGCAGTTCTTC. This translates into CSARGRRSYNEQFF.

This clonotype showed up many times. V usage is TRBV7-2 and J usage is TRBJ2-7; 9 bases are shared with TRBD1. The CDR3 has 19 residues. From germline, CDR1 is SGHTA and CDR2 FQGNSA. The V and J ends lost 5 bases and 0 bases, in that order; junction bases with no gene match: 17. CDR3 region: CASSLKRPGQGTYSYEQYF. The DNA of the CDR3 is TGTGCCAGCAGCCTTAAACGTCCGGGACAGGGAACATACTCCTACGAGCAGTACTTC. Filled out from reference TRBV7-2 and TRBJ2-7, the complete variable domain reads GAGVSQSPSNKVTEKGKDVELRCDPISGHTALYWYRQSLGQGLEFLIYFQGNSAPDKSGLPSDRFSAERTGGSVSTLTIQRTQQEDSAVYLCASSLKRPGQGTYSYEQYFGPGTRLTVT.

The sample holds a few counts of this clonotype. The J gene is TRBJ2-1, the V gene TRBV2; TRBD2 matches at 11 bases. The J segment lost 0 bases and the V segment lost 2 bases, leaving 9 bases of the junction unmatched. CDR1 and CDR2 from the germline V gene are SNHLY and FYNNEI. The CDR3 is made up of 19 amino acids. CDR3 sequence (DNA): TGTGCCAGCAGTGAAAGGTCTAGCGGGGGGCTCAGCTCCTACAATGAGCAGTTCTTC. Amino acid sequence: CASSERSSGGLSSYNEQFF. The entire variable domain, with the rest obtained from reference TRBV2 and TRBJ2-1, is as follows: EPEVTQTPSHQVTQMGQEVILRCVPISNHLYFYWYRQILGQKVEFLVSFYNNEISEKSEIFDDQFSVERPDGSNFTLKIRSTKLEDSAMYFCASSERSSGGLSSYNEQFFGPGTRLTVL.

The chain combines TRBV6-5 with TRBJ2-7; D is ambiguous. In germline, CDR1 is MNHEY, CDR2 SVGAGI. The CDR3 spans 13 residues. With 2 bases removed from V and 6 bases from J, the gap between germline ends came to 11 bases. In nucleotides, the CDR3 is TGTGCCAGCAGTTACGGGTTGGGAAGCGAGCAGTACTTC. The encoded protein is CASSYGLGSEQYF.

Only a few counts were recorded for this clonotype. The gene calls are TRBV3-1 and TRBJ1-2; 8 bases map to TRBD1. Trimming removed 4 bases from V and 1 base from J; junction bases left unmatched: 5. The CDR3 has 15 amino acids. The germline V gene encodes CDR1 LGHDT and CDR2 YNNKEL (reference sequence). The CDR3, as DNA: TGTGCCAGCAGCCCTACAGGGGGGAATAACTATGGCTACACCTTC. Its translation is CASSPTGGNNYGYTF.

The chain joins TRBV12-3 or TRBV12-4 to TRBJ2-7; 8 positions agree with TRBD2. Germline trimming cut 3 bases from V and 2 bases from J; bases unmatched to any gene: 6. The CDR3 is made up of 15 amino acids. Here the CDR3 reads CASSFNQRGTYEQYF. As DNA, the CDR3 is TGTGCCAGCAGTTTTAACCAGCGGGGGACCTACGAGCAGTACTTC.